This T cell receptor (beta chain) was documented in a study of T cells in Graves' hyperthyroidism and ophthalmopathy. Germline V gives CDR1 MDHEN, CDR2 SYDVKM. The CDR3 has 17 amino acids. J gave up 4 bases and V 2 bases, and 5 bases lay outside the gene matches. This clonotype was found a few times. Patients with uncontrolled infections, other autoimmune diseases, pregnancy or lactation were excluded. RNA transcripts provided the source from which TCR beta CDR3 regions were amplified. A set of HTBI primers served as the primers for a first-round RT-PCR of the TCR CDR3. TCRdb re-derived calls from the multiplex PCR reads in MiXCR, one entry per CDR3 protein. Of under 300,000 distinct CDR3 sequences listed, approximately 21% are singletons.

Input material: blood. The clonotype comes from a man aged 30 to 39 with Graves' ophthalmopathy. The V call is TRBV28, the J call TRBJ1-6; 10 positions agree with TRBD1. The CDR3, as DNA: TGTGCCAGCAGTTTAACGGGACAGGGGTCTTATAATTCACCCCTCCACTTT. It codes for CASSLTGQGSYNSPLHF.